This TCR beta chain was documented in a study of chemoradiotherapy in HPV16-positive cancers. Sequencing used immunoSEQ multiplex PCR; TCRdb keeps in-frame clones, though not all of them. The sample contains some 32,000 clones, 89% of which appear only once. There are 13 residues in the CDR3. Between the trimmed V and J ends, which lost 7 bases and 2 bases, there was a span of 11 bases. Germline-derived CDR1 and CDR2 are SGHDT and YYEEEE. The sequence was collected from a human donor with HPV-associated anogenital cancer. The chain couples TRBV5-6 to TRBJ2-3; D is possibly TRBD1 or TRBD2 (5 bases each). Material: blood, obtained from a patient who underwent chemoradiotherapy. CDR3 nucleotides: TGTGCCAGCGGGGGTAAGCCCACAGATACGCAGTATTTT. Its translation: CASGGKPTDTQYF.